This entry describes one TCR beta chain. This entry is derived from a study of T cell responses to AZD1222 COVID-19 vaccine. Germline V gene data show CDR1 as SNHLY and CDR2 as FYNNEI. V lost 0 bases, J lost 4 bases, and 6 bases lay in between. This CDR3 region has 13 residues. Sequencing was performed with immunoSEQ multiplex PCR; in TCRdb, only in-frame clones are kept and a portion is missing. The sample shows tens of thousands of clones, around 90% of them seen only once. This TCR derives from an adult who received the AZD1222 COVID-19 vaccine. The chain combines TRBV2 with TRBJ1-2; no definite D call. Here the sequenced sample was peripheral blood, taken 28 days after the second AZD1222 dose. The CDR3 nucleotides are TGTGCCAGCAGTGAAGCGTCCAGCTATGGCTACACCTTC. Its protein is CASSEASSYGYTF.